These 9 T cell receptor beta chains were sequenced from one sample in a study of blood T cells in healthy people across ages (dated by TCRdb to 2014 to 2015). Libraries were prepared through 5' RACE. Data came from an Illumina HiSeq 2500. A second PCR of 7 to 11 cycles was run with a J-beta primer mix and a sample-barcoded 5' primer. TCRdb reran the public reads through fastp at Q25 and MiXCR, keeping productive beta chains. Rows with one shared CDR3 protein collapse into an entry with the most common genes and DNA. The sample has 750,000 to 1,000,000 distinct CDR3 sequences on record, about 28% of them singletons. The ten largest clonotypes hold 10% of the sample. These data were likewise used in another study, on T cells of mothers and their children.

The source material was blood. These receptor sequences come from a woman aged 35 to 49 in good health.

This clonotype was counted only a few times. The V call is TRBV4-2, the J call TRBJ2-1; 7 nucleotides agree with TRBD2. The CDR3 spans 15 residues. CDR1 and CDR2 from the germline V gene are LGHNA and YNFKEQ. V lost 4 bases, J lost 7 bases, and 10 bases stayed unmatched. The CDR3 nucleotides read TGTGCCAGCAGCCCGCAAGCGGGGCGGGTGAATGAGCAGTTCTTC. This gives the protein CASSPQAGRVNEQFF.

This clonotype has at least ten counts. The chain recombines TRBV20-1 with TRBJ2-4; TRBD2 agrees at 8 bases. The J call may be mistaken, given a closer DNA end match to TRBJ2-7. Germline values: CDR1 DFQATT, CDR2 SNEGSKA (reference sequence). There are 13 residues in the CDR3. CDR3 sequence: CSGGDGHSLEQYF. The CDR3 nucleotides are TGCAGCGGGGGGGACGGACACTCCCTCGAGCAGTACTTC.

The V call is TRBV20-1, the J call TRBJ1-2; unclear D gene. The CDR3 length is 16 residues. From germline, CDR1 is DFQATT and CDR2 SNEGSKA (reference sequence). V was clipped by 0 bases and J by 8 bases, with 22 bases between them. The CDR3 nucleotides read TGCAGTGCTAGAGATCTCAATCAAGTTCTAAAGTGGGGCTACACCTTC. This codes for CSARDLNQVLKWGYTF.

This clonotype showed up just a few times. One end of the junction does not line up with germline, which may come from a read error. V and J are TRBV15 and TRBJ1-1; D might be TRBD1 (5 bases). In germline, CDR1 is LNHNV, CDR2 YYDKDF (reference sequence). This CDR3 region has 11 residues. CDR3 nucleotides: TGTGCCACCAGCATGGGGGGTGAAGCGTTCTTT. Encoded protein: CATSMGGEAFF.

About this clonotype: One base away lies a much larger clone, so this may be a sequencing read error. The CDR3 reads CSARRTSGSNEQFF. DNA for the CDR3: TGCAGTGCTAGACGGACTAGCGGGAGTAATGAGCAGTTCTTC. The J gene is TRBJ2-1, the V gene TRBV20-1; 13 bases align to TRBD2. Trimming removed 2 bases from V and 7 bases from J; junction bases left unmatched: 2. The CDR3 contains 14 residues. The germline V gene encodes CDR1 DFQATT and CDR2 SNEGSKA (reference sequence).

This clonotype was seen a few times. J is TRBJ1-1 and V is TRBV2; D not certain. The CDR3 runs to 14 residues. The V gene lost 4 bases and the J gene lost 0 bases, with 9 bases spanning the gap. Germline values: CDR1 SNHLY, CDR2 FYNNEI. This chain's CDR3 is CASSVSSMNTEAFF. CDR3 coding DNA: TGTGCCAGCAGTGTCTCCAGTATGAACACTGAAGCTTTCTTT.

This clonotype was picked up many times. The rearrangement uses TRBV12-3 or TRBV12-4 and TRBJ2-5; D might be TRBD2 (7 bases). The V end lost 8 bases, the J end lost 1 base, and 14 bases lay between the germline ends. The CDR3 spans 14 residues. CDR3 nucleotides: TGTGCCAGCTCACCCGGGGGGCCCCAAGAGACCCAGTACTTC. It yields the protein CASSPGGPQETQYF.

This chain uses TRBV5-8 with TRBJ2-1, with D perhaps TRBD2 (6 bases). Trimming cost V 4 bases and J 10 bases, with 15 bases left between them. Germline-derived CDR1 and CDR2 are SGHTS and YDEGEE. The length of the CDR3 is 13 residues. DNA of the CDR3: TGTGCCAGCAGCCTAAGCGGGTCCTACGAGCAGTTCTTC. Translation: CASSLSGSYEQFF.

V usage is TRBV5-1 and J usage is TRBJ1-1; D remains ambiguous. V was trimmed by 6 bases and J by 1 base, leaving 19 bases between them. Germline CDR1 reads SGHRS; CDR2 reads YFSETQ. This CDR3 has 16 residues. The CDR3 is CASISPTKLRNTEAFF. The DNA for the CDR3 is TGCGCCAGCATCTCGCCAACCAAACTGAGGAACACTGAAGCTTTCTTT.